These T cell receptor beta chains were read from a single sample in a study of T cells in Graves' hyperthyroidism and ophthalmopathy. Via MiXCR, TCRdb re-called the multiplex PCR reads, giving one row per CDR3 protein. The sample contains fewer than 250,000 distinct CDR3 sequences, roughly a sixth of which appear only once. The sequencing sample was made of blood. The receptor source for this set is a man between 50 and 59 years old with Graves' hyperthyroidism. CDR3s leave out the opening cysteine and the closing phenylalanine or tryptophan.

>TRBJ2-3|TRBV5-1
ASSLGQASPDTQY
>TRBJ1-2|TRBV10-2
ASSETGQGNYGYT
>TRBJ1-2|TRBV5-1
ASSLDGSADGYT
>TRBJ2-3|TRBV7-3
ASSQGLAGVDTQY
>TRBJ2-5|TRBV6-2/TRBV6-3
ASSNPGLDGETQY
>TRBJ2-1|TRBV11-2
ASSLIAASSYNEQF
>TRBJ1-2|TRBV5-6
ASSTGTGNAPYGYT
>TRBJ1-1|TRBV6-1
ASRPRTGDTEAF
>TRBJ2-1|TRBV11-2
ASSLGGEQF
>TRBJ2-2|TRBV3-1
ASRASGRETGELF
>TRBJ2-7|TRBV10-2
ASSEGGSTHEQY
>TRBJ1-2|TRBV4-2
ASSQVTGQDGYT
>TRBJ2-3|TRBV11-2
ASSLGRGTARTDTQY
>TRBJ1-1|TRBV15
ATRGLSRGTNTEAF
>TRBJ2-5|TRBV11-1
ASSLYLAGKETQY
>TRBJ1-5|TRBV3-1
ASSAHQGAGQPQH
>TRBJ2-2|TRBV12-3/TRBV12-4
ASRPHRGQNTGELF
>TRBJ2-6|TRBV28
ASSLSPGILLNSGANVLT
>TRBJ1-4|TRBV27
ASSTHRGEKLF
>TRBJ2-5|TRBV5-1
ASSFSGGIGETQY
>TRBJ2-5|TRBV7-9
ASSLPAGVQETQY
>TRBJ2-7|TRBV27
ASSPGGVGAYEQY
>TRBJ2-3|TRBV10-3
AIKGPGGNTDTQY
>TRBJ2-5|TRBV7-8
ASTFLSAKETQY
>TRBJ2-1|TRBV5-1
ASSLGLAPRNEQF
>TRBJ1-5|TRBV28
ASRTGTESYSNQPQH
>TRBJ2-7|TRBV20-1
SALLPSGSSEQY
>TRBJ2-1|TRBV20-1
SARGDIYNEQF
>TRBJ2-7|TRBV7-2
ASSRKAGDGSYEQY
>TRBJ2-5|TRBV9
ASSPLRSQETQY
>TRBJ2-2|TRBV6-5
ASTSMGTGELF
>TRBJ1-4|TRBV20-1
SASGGRSEKLF
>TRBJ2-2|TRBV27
ASSLSLVAAGGELF
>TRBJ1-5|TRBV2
ASSVVGGRQPQH
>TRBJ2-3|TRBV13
ASSLRGLSTDTQY
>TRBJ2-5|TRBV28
ASSKTLKETQY
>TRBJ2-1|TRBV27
ASSLSSSTHNEQF
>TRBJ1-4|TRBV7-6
ASSVGQGSEKLF
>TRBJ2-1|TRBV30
AWSGLAGREQF
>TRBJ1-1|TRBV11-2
ASSSLQGTLGEAF
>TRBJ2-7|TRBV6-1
ASKRDTYEQY
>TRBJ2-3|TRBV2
ASRGKVSTDTQY
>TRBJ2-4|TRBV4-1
ASSQDDRPHAKNIQY
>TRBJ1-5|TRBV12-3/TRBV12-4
ASSPGRPDSNQPQH
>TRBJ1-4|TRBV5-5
ASSRYGQPGEKLF
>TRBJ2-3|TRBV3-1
ASSLGKGGSTDTQY
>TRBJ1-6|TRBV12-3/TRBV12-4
ASSFDGFYSPLH
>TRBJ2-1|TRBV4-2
ASSQVGWGEREINEQF
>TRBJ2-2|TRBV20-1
SASSRGGTGELF
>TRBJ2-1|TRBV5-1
ASRNWGLAGASYNEQF
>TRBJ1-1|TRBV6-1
ASSGMAEAF
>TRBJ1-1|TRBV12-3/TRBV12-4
ASSSGREAF
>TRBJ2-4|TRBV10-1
PIPDGLAKNIQY
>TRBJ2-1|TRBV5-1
ASSLYPTLPYNEQF
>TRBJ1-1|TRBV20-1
SASNVGLTNTEAF
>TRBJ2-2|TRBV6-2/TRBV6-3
ASHKRTDSPGELF